This paragraph reports one T cell receptor (beta chain). Antigen unknown. Treatment described: some 20 received Ad26.COV2.S at low or high dose, single or two shots; about 5 received placebo; per-sample allocation not given. The study sampled participants on day 63 after the first vaccine or placebo injection. A Boston adult aged 18-55 years was the donor. The sample originates from a study of Ad26.COV2.S vaccination and SARS-CoV-2 variants. Looking at the study overall: A participant enrolled in the COV1001 Ad26.COV2.S trial arm provided the sample. Ad26.COV2.S, an intramuscular injection, was given once or twice 56 days apart. Findings and caveats of the study: From the TCR breadth and depth analyses, total T cell responses may have been underestimated.

Sequencing was performed with immunoSEQ multiplex PCR; in TCRdb, only in-frame clones are kept and a portion is missing. The sample shows under 550,000 clones, around 89% of them seen only once. The CDR3 length is 12 residues. Germline values: CDR1 SNHLY, CDR2 FYNNEI. V was pared by 11 bases and J by 5 bases, with 15 bases between. The V gene is TRBV2, the J gene TRBJ2-5; D possibly corresponds to TRBD1 (6 bases). The source was peripheral blood, collected in a trial of Ad26.COV2.S vaccine versus placebo. The source of this sequence is a person between 18 and 65 years old who received the Ad26.COV2.S COVID-19 vaccine or a placebo. CDR3 residues: CADGTLGETQYF. In DNA form, the CDR3 reads TGTGCCGACGGGACACTAGGGGAGACCCAGTACTTC.